The 30 T cell receptor beta chains below come from one sample, sequenced in a study of blood T cell repertoires in COVID-19. Only in-frame clones appear in the TCRdb table, and some are missing; sequencing was by immunoSEQ multiplex PCR. This sample has about 340,000 clones; more than 85% occur once, and the top ten carry about 18%. The sequenced material came from PBMCs or T cells enriched from blood (not recorded which). These receptors were taken from a woman aged 25 to 39 who had recovered from COVID-19.

The chain is built from TRBV6-7 and TRBJ1-1; 8 bases align to TRBD1. TRBV6-7 is treated as an ORF (open reading frame) with a function not yet certain. The V segment lost 6 bases and the J segment 7 bases; nucleotides outside the gene matches: 13. The CDR3 has 15 residues. DNA for the CDR3: TGTGCCAGCAGAAAAACAGGGGGGGTGATTGGTGAAGCTTTCTTT. Translated, it gives CASRKTGGVIGEAFF.

About this clone itself: Sequence at one end of the junction differs from germline and may be a read error. This chain uses TRBV7-7 with TRBJ2-2; tentative D call: TRBD2 (5 bases). Germline V gene lookup returns CDR1 SSHAT and CDR2 FNYEAQ (reference sequence). CDR3 length: 12 residues. The CDR3 coding sequence is TGTGCTAGCAGCGGAGGCACCGGGGAGCTGTTTTTT. Translation gives CASSGGTGELFF.

The rearrangement links TRBV28 to TRBJ2-7, with a weak D call TRBD2 (5 bases). Germline CDR1 is MDHEN and CDR2 is SYDVKM. CDR3 length equals 16 residues. V gave up 4 bases and J gave up 4 bases, with 20 bases separating them. The CDR3 DNA reads TGTGCCAGCAGTTCGACCTCGGACTGGGTATCATACGAGCAGTACTTC. The encoded protein is CASSSTSDWVSYEQYF.

This chain links TRBV20-1 with TRBJ2-1; D not certain. This CDR3 is 15 amino acids long. Germline CDR1 DFQATT, CDR2 SNEGSKA (reference sequence). The V and J ends lost 3 bases and 0 bases respectively, with 12 bases between them. CDR3 nucleotides: TGCAGTGCTAGTGAAATCCTCCGCTCCTACAATGAGCAGTTCTTC. It yields the protein CSASEILRSYNEQFF.

This sequence joins TRBV4-1 and TRBJ2-7; the match to TRBD2 covers 11 bases. The junction had 5 bases not matched to a gene; V was cut back by 0 bases and J by 4 bases. Germline lookup yields CDR1 MGHRA and CDR2 YSYEKL. This CDR3 has 16 residues. For the CDR3, the DNA is TGCGCCAGCAGCCAAGATTCTAGCGGGAGGTCATACGAGCAGTACTTC. It codes for CASSQDSSGRSYEQYF.

The V call is TRBV27, the J call TRBJ2-7; D remains ambiguous. The CDR3 is 15 amino acids. Trimming removed 0 bases at V and 2 bases at J, with 11 bases between. The germline CDR1 and CDR2 sequences are MNHEY and SMNVEV (reference sequence). The CDR3 DNA is TGTGCCAGCAGTTTATCAGGCCAGGCCGCCTACGAGCAGTACTTC. Protein sequence: CASSLSGQAAYEQYF.

This clone was found a few times. This sequence joins TRBV2 and TRBJ2-6; 7 nucleotides agree with TRBD2. The CDR3 runs to 18 residues. The ends lost 2 bases at V and 0 bases at J; junction bases unmatched: 7. CDR1 is SNHLY and CDR2 is FYNNEI in the germline V gene. In nucleotides, the CDR3 is TGTGCCAGCAGTGAATGGAGCGGGATGATCTCTGGGGCCAACGTCCTGACTTTC. It is translated as CASSEWSGMISGANVLTF.

The chain couples TRBV30 to TRBJ2-1, with a weak D call TRBD2 (6 bases). CDR3 length equals 11 residues. Deletions cut 1 base from V and 9 bases from J, with 7 bases between. Germline assignment: CDR1 GTSNPN and CDR2 SVGIG (reference sequence). Here the CDR3 DNA reads TGTGCCTGGAGTGGCGGGGTTGAGCAGTTCTTC. It encodes CAWSGGVEQFF.

This chain uses TRBV28 with TRBJ2-2; the match to TRBD2 covers 8 bases. The CDR3 has 16 residues. V lost 5 bases and J lost 6; bases outside the gene matches: 11. Germline CDR1 is MDHEN and CDR2 is SYDVKM. The CDR3 DNA sequence: TGTGCCAGCAGTCAAACCTGGACTAGCATCGCCGGGGAGCTGTTTTTT. Its translation is CASSQTWTSIAGELFF.

The chain couples TRBV6-1 to TRBJ1-1; 12 bases are shared with TRBD1. V lost 4 bases and J lost 4; bases outside the gene matches: 10. The germline gives CDR1 MNHNS, CDR2 SASEGT. The CDR3 is 17 amino acids. CDR3 in DNA: TGTGCCAGCAGTGGACCGGGACAGGGGGCGTGGGGCACTGAAGCTTTCTTT. It specifies CASSGPGQGAWGTEAFF.

V usage is TRBV5-5 and J usage is TRBJ2-7; tentative D call: TRBD1 (7 bases). V lost 4 bases, J lost 3 bases, and 17 bases lay in between. Germline V gives CDR1 SGHKS, CDR2 YYEKEE (reference sequence). This CDR3 contains 15 residues. The DNA for the CDR3 is TGTGCCAGCAGCCCAAGGAGCAGGGGGGTCTACGAGCAGTACTTC. It yields the protein CASSPRSRGVYEQYF.

The chain joins TRBV6-4 to TRBJ2-7; TRBD2 matches 10 bases. This CDR3 region has 16 residues. V trimming: 2 bases; J trimming: 4 bases; junction bases outside the gene matches: 8. CDR1 and CDR2 from the germline V gene are MRHNA and SNTAGT. The CDR3 sequence: CASSDVQREGGYEQYF. CDR3 DNA sequence: TGTGCCAGCAGTGACGTTCAGCGGGAGGGCGGGTACGAGCAGTACTTC.

The chain is built from TRBV30 and TRBJ2-7, with D possibly being TRBD2 (6 bases). The germline V and J ends were trimmed by 2 bases and 2 bases, with 10 bases remaining between them. Germline V lookup: CDR1 GTSNPN, CDR2 SVGIG (reference sequence). The CDR3 spans 13 residues. The CDR3, as DNA: TGTGCCTGGAGTAGAACGGGAGCCTACGAGCAGTACTTC. It encodes CAWSRTGAYEQYF.

This clone appeared once. The V call is TRBV19, the J call TRBJ1-1; D ambiguous. Deletions cut 4 bases from V and 2 bases from J, with 14 bases between. CDR1 and CDR2 (germline): LNHDA, SQIVND (reference sequence). The CDR3 has 15 residues. The CDR3 DNA reads TGTGCCAGTAGTAGAAAGACTAGATCAAACACTGAAGCTTTCTTT. It is translated as CASSRKTRSNTEAFF.

The genes are TRBV19 and TRBJ2-7; weak D call: TRBD1 (6 bases). Germline V gene data show CDR1 as LNHDA and CDR2 as SQIVND (reference sequence). Deletions cut 7 bases from V and 3 bases from J, with 10 bases between. The CDR3 sequence is 12 residues long. CDR3 sequence (DNA): TGTGCCAGTAAGGCCAGGGGCTACGAGCAGTACTTC. It yields the protein CASKARGYEQYF.

Points on this clone: The junction does not match germline at one end; this may be a read error. The chain joins TRBV7-2 to TRBJ2-2, with D perhaps matching TRBD2 (6 bases). CDR3 length: 15 amino acids. Germline CDR1 and CDR2: SGHTA and FQGNSA. CDR3 protein: CASTLLVAAQGELFF. The CDR3 bases are TGTGCCAGCACCTTACTAGTAGCGGCCCAGGGGGAGCTGTTTTTT.

CDR3 region: CASSQARGQGVSQPQHF. DNA for the CDR3: TGCGCCAGCAGTCAGGCGAGGGGACAGGGGGTAAGTCAGCCCCAGCATTTT. The rearrangement uses TRBV23-1 and TRBJ1-5, with TRBD1 matching over 11 bases. TRBV23-1 carries the ORF label, with uncertain function. The CDR3 contains 17 residues. Unmatched junction bases numbered 10, after V lost 3 bases and J lost 6 bases.

V usage is TRBV28 and J usage is TRBJ1-2, with TRBD1 matching over 9 bases. The germline V gene encodes CDR1 MDHEN and CDR2 SYDVKM. The ends lost 5 bases at V and 6 bases at J; junction bases unmatched: 13. This CDR3 region has 16 residues. The CDR3 spells CASSPTWTGVIDGYTF. CDR3 DNA: TGTGCCAGCAGTCCAACCTGGACAGGGGTAATTGATGGCTACACCTTC.

The CDR3 DNA is TGCAGCGTGATCCTCGGGGGGATCTACTACAATGAGCAGTTCTTC. It specifies CSVILGGIYYNEQFF. The chain employs TRBV29-1 and TRBJ2-1, with 7 nucleotides matching TRBD2. Trimming cost V 6 bases and J 3 bases; bases outside gene matches: 11. CDR3 size: 15 residues. CDR1 and CDR2 from the germline V gene are SQVTM and ANQGSEA.

The V call is TRBV29-1, the J call TRBJ2-1; no firm D call. Germline-derived CDR1 and CDR2 are SQVTM and ANQGSEA. The CDR3 has 11 amino acids. V dropped 4 bases and J dropped 7 bases, with 8 bases sitting between them. The CDR3 here is CSVVVSNEQFF. The CDR3 region has the DNA TGCAGCGTTGTAGTTTCTAATGAGCAGTTCTTC.

The genes are TRBV9 and TRBJ1-1; the D gene is possibly TRBD1 (6 bases). V lost 0 bases and J lost 3, with 6 bases in between. This CDR3 has 13 residues. CDR1 SGDLS and CDR2 YYNGEE come from the germline V gene. As DNA, the CDR3 is TGTGCCAGCAGCGTAGACAGGGACACTGAAGCTTTCTTT. Encoded protein: CASSVDRDTEAFF.

This chain connects TRBV5-6 to TRBJ1-1; D might be TRBD1 (6 bases). This CDR3 has 15 residues. V dropped 2 bases and J dropped 3 bases, with 14 bases sitting between them. Germline V gene sequence: CDR1 SGHDT, CDR2 YYEEEE. The DNA for the CDR3 is TGTGCCAGCAGCTTCAGGGGCCTCAGGGACACTGAAGCTTTCTTT. This sequence encodes CASSFRGLRDTEAFF. Using reference TRBV5-6 and TRBJ1-1 for the parts outside the CDR3, the full variable domain is DAGVTQSPTHLIKTRGQQVTLRCSPKSGHDTVSWYQQALGQGPQFIFQYYEEEERQRGNFPDRFSGHQFPNYSSELNVNALLLGDSALYLCASSFRGLRDTEAFFGQGTRLTVV.

This chain connects TRBV7-9 to TRBJ1-2; 8 nucleotides align to TRBD1. J gave up 7 bases and V 5 bases, and 6 bases lay outside the gene matches. Germline CDR1 SEHNR, CDR2 FQNEAQ (reference sequence). This CDR3 contains 13 residues. CDR3: CASSRGQGSGYTF. CDR3 nucleotides: TGTGCCAGCAGCCGTGGACAGGGAAGTGGCTACACCTTC.

This chain connects TRBV12-5 to TRBJ2-1, with a tentative D call TRBD2 (6 bases). The V gene's germline CDR1 is LGHNT and CDR2 FRNRAP. Trimming cost V 0 bases and J 2 bases, with 14 bases left between them. The CDR3 is 17 residues long. In DNA form, the CDR3 reads TGTGCTAGTGGTTTGGTAGGGTTGCGGGATACCTACAATGAGCAGTTCTTC. Encoded protein: CASGLVGLRDTYNEQFF.

J is TRBJ1-3 and V is TRBV24-1, with TRBD1 matching 7 bases. Germline V lookup: CDR1 KGHDR, CDR2 SFDVKD. V shed 6 bases, J shed 5 bases, and the junction held 3 bases outside the gene matches. This CDR3 is 13 amino acids long. CDR3 DNA: TGTGCCACCAGTACGACAGGGAGAAACACCATATATTTT. This sequence encodes CATSTTGRNTIYF.

This clone was seen a handful of times. V gene TRBV10-3 combines with J gene TRBJ2-5; 9 nucleotides align to TRBD1. Germline trimming cut 0 bases from V and 7 bases from J; bases unmatched to any gene: 6. The germline gives CDR1 ENHRY, CDR2 SYGVKD. This CDR3 spans 15 amino acids. CDR3 sequence reads: CAISESTGGSVTQYF. DNA of the CDR3: TGTGCCATCAGTGAGTCTACAGGGGGCTCTGTGACCCAGTACTTC.

The V call is TRBV27, the J call TRBJ1-5; 8 positions agree with TRBD1. The CDR3 spans 13 residues. Germline CDR1 is MNHEY and CDR2 is SMNVEV (reference sequence). V was pared by 8 bases and J by 4 bases, with 4 bases of the junction left unmatched. CDR3 sequence (DNA): TGTGCCAGCTCGGACAGGGTTAATCAGCCCCAGCATTTT. Its translation is CASSDRVNQPQHF.

The J gene is TRBJ2-7, the V gene TRBV18; 9 bases fit TRBD2. Losses at the gene ends were 5 bases for V and 6 bases for J; bases not matched to a gene: 11. The CDR3 extends over 15 amino acids. Looked up from germline, CDR1 is KGHSH and CDR2 is LQKENI. The CDR3 DNA reads as TGTGCCAGCTCAGAGCTGGGACTAGCTTTTTCCGAGCAGTACTTC. It yields the protein CASSELGLAFSEQYF.

In this sample, this clone turned up once. This chain connects TRBV28 to TRBJ2-7, with TRBD2 identical over 8 bases. Trimming took 3 bases from V and 1 from J; bases not matched to a gene: 5. Germline CDR1 MDHEN, CDR2 SYDVKM. The CDR3 has 15 amino acids. CDR3 in amino acids: CASSFPGGGSYEQYF. CDR3 coding DNA: TGTGCCAGCAGTTTCCCGGGAGGGGGGTCCTACGAGCAGTACTTC. The complete variable domain, with remaining parts taken from reference TRBV28 and TRBJ2-7, reads DVKVTQSSRYLVKRTGEKVFLECVQDMDHENMFWYRQDPGLGLRLIYFSYDVKMKEKGDIPEGYSVSREKKERFSLILESASTNQTSMYLCASSFPGGGSYEQYFGPGTRLTVT.

The V call is TRBV9, the J call TRBJ2-2, with D perhaps matching TRBD1 (6 bases). The CDR3 loop spans 14 amino acids. V lost 4 bases, J lost 5 bases, and 12 bases lay in between. Germline CDR1 reads SGDLS; CDR2 reads YYNGEE. CDR3 sequence: CASSLTGQTGELFF. The CDR3 region has the DNA TGTGCCAGCAGCCTCACCGGACAGACCGGGGAGCTGTTTTTT.